The clone carrying this TCR beta chain was counted a few times. Its cognate antigen is unknown. An Oncomine TCR Beta short-read assay was used to sequence the DNA from cultured CD4+ T cells. TCRdb called the PCR reads again in MiXCR, with one record for every CDR3 protein. The table includes approximately 25,000 distinct CDR3 sequences, roughly 49% detected once. Treatment in this sample: approximately 10-day PBMC culture with coronavirus spike peptide pools or control peptides (ViraFEST assay). These data come from a study of vaccination and CD4 T cells after COVID-19. Trimming removed 8 bases from V and 2 bases from J; junction bases left unmatched: 9. CDR3 length: 15 residues. Germline assignment: CDR1 MNHNS and CDR2 SASEGT.

The TCR was taken from a human donor who had recovered from COVID-19. Sequencing was carried out using CD4+ T cells from blood, cultured in vitro. The rearrangement joins TRBV6-1 to TRBJ2-3; 8 nucleotides match TRBD2. As DNA, the CDR3 is TGTGCCAGCCAAACGGCGGGGGGAACCACAGATACGCAGTATTTT. This gives the protein CASQTAGGTTDTQYF.